This T cell receptor beta chain was documented in a study of blood T cell repertoires in COVID-19. Data came from immunoSEQ multiplex PCR; TCRdb stores just in-frame clones and leaves some out. This sample has over 200,000 clones, with approximately 83% found just once. This CDR3 has 12 amino acids. CDR1 is MNHEY and CDR2 is SMNVEV in the germline V gene (reference sequence). With 5 bases removed from V and 2 bases from J, the gap between germline ends came to 7 bases. This sequence was found in a woman between 45 and 60 years old who had recovered from COVID-19. Sequencing was carried out using PBMCs or T cells enriched from blood (not recorded which). The chain links TRBV27 to TRBJ2-7; D remains ambiguous. CDR3 loop: CASSPSPYEQYF. CDR3 DNA sequence: TGTGCCAGCAGTCCGTCCCCCTACGAGCAGTACTTC.